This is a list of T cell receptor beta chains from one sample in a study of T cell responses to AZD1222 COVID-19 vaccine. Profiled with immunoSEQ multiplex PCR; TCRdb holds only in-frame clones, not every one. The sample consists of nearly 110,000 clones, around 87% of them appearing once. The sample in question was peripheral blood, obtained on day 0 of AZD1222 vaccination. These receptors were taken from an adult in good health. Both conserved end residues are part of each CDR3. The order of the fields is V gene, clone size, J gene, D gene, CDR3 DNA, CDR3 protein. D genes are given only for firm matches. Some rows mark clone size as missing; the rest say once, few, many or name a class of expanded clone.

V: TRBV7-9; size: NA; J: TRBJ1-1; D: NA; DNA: TGTGCCAGCAGCCGAACAGCAAACACTGAAGCTTTCTTT; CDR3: CASSRTANTEAFF
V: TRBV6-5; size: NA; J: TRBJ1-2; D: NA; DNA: TGTGCCAGCAGTTACTCCCTCCAGGGGACTAACTATGGCTACACCTTC; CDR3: CASSYSLQGTNYGYTF
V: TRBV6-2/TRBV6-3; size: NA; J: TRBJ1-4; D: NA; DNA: TGTGCCAGCAGTTACCGAGGAGCCCGAAATGAAAAACTGTTTTTT; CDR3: CASSYRGARNEKLFF
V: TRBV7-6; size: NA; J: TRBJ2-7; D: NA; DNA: TGTGCCAGCAGCCCCGGGACCACAGACAGGATTTACGAGCAGTACTTC; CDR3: CASSPGTTDRIYEQYF
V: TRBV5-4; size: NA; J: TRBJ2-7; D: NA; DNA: TGTGCCAGCAGCACGACGGGGGGCACGTACGAGCAGTACTTC; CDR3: CASSTTGGTYEQYF
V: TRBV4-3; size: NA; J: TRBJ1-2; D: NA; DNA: TGCGCCAGCAGCCAACGAACCCTTAGATTTCACGGAAGCAGGGGCTACACCTTC; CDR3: CASSQRTLRFHGSRGYTF
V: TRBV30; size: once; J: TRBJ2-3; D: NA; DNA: TGTGCCTGGAGTGTACCCGGGCTACCCCCTAGCACAGATACGCAGTATTTT; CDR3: CAWSVPGLPPSTDTQYF
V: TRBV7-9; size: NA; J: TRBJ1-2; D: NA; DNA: TGTGCCAGCAGCTTGGTGGGACCGAGACAGGCCTTTTTGGGGTATGGCTACACCTTC; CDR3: CASSLVGPRQAFLGYGYTF
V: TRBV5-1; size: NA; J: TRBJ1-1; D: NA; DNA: TGCGCCAGCAGCTACGGGCCCCAGAAGAACACTGAAGCTTTCTTT; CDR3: CASSYGPQKNTEAFF
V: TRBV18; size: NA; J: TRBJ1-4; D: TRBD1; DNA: TGTGCCAGCTCACCACCGACAGGGAGTTATGAAAAACTGTTTTTT; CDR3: CASSPPTGSYEKLFF
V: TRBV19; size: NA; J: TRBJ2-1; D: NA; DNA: TGTGCCAGCCGTGGCGGGAACGCAGATGAGCAGTTCTTC; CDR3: CASRGGNADEQFF
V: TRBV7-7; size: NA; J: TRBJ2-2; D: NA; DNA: TGTGCCAGCAGCTTAGGGGCCGGGGAGCTGTTTTTT; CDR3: CASSLGAGELFF
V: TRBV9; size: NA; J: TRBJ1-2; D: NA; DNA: TGTGCCAGCAGCGTAGGGAGGTTAAACTATGGCTACACCTTC; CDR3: CASSVGRLNYGYTF
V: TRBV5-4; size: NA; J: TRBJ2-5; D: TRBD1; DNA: TGTGCCAGCAGGTCGGGACAGGAAGAGACCCAGTACTTC; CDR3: CASRSGQEETQYF
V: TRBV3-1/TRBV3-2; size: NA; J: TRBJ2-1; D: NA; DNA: TGTGCCAGCAGCCAGGGGGGTGAGCAGTTCTTC; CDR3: CASSQGGEQFF
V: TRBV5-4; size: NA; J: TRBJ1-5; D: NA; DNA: TGTGCCAGCAGCATCGACGAATCCGGGCCCCAGCATTTT; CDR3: CASSIDESGPQHF
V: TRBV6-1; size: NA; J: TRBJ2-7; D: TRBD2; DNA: TGTGCCAGCAGGGAAGGCAGCGGGAGGTTCGTCTACGAGCAGTACTTC; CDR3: CASREGSGRFVYEQYF
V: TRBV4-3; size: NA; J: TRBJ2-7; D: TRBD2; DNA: TGCGCCAGCAGCCAAGATTGGGGGACTAGCTACGAGCAGTACTTC; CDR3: CASSQDWGTSYEQYF
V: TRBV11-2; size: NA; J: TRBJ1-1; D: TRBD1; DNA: TGTGCCAGTCACCGTCGAAAAACAGGGGGCAGCCCGAACACTGAAGCTTTCTTT; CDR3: CASHRRKTGGSPNTEAFF
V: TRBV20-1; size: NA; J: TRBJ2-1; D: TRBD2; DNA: TGCAGTGCTAGTGGAGAGGGACTAGCGATTTTTAATGAGCAGTTCTTC; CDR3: CSASGEGLAIFNEQFF
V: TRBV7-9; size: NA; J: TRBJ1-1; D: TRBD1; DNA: TGTGCCAGCACCGAGGGGACAGTGGGAATTGAAGCTTTCTTT; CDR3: CASTEGTVGIEAFF
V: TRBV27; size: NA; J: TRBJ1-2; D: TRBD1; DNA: TGTGCCAGCAGTTTATCGGTTTCAGGGGGCAAGGTCTATGGCTACACCTTC; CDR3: CASSLSVSGGKVYGYTF
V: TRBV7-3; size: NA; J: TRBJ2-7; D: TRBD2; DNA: TGTGCCAGCAGCTATCGGCCGGGACTAGCAACGGACGAGCAGTACTTC; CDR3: CASSYRPGLATDEQYF
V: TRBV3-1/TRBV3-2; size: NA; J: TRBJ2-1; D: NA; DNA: TGTGCCAGCAGGGGCACGGAGGTATACAATGAGCAGTTCTTC; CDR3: CASRGTEVYNEQFF
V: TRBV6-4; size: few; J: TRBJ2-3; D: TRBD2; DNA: TGTGCCAGCAGTTATCTAGCGGGGTCTGGAGATACGCAGTATTTT; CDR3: CASSYLAGSGDTQYF
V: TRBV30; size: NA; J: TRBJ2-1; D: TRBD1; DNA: TGTGCCTGGAATTTACAGGGGAATGAGCAGTTCTTC; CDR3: CAWNLQGNEQFF
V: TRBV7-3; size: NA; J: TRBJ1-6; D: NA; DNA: TGTGCCAGCAGCTTATTAGACAGTAATTCACCCCTCCACTTT; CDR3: CASSLLDSNSPLHF
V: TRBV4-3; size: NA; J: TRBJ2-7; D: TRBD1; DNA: TGCGCCAGCAGGCGGGACAGGGCATCCTACGAGCAGTACTTC; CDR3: CASRRDRASYEQYF
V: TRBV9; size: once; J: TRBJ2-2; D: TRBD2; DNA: TGTGCCAGCAGCGCCCGTTCGGGGGGAGGCGGGGAGCTGTTTTTT; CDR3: CASSARSGGGGELFF
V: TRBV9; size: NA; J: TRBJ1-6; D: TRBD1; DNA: TGTGCCAGCAGCGGCATAGGACAGGAGATTAATTCACCCCTCCACTTT; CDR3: CASSGIGQEINSPLHF
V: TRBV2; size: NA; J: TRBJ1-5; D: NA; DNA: TGTGCCAGCAGTGGAGAGAGGGGGCAGCCCCAGCATTTT; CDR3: CASSGERGQPQHF
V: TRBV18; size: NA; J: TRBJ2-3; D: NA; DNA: TGTGCCAGCTCTAGGTGGGACGGGGAAAATACGCAGTATTTT; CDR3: CASSRWDGENTQYF
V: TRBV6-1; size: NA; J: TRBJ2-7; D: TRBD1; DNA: TGTGCCAGCAGTGAAGCGGGACAGGGTTTCTACGAGCAGTACTTC; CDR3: CASSEAGQGFYEQYF
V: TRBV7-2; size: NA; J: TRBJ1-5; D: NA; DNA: TGTGCCAGCAGCTCGGAGTATAGCAATCAGCCCCAGCATTTT; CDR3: CASSSEYSNQPQHF
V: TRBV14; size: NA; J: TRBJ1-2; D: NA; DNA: TGTGCCAGCAGCCAAGACCGACGTACACCTAACTATGGCTACACCTTC; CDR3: CASSQDRRTPNYGYTF
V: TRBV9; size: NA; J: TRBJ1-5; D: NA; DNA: TGTGCCAGCAGCGGGGGACAAGATAGCAATCAGCCCCAGCATTTT; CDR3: CASSGGQDSNQPQHF
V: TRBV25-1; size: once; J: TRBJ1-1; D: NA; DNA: TGTGCCAGCAGAAAAGGGGGTACTGAAGCTTTCTTT; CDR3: CASRKGGTEAFF
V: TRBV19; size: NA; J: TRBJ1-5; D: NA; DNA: TGTGCCAGTAGCCTGAAAGATTATAGCAATCAGCCCCAGCATTTT; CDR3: CASSLKDYSNQPQHF
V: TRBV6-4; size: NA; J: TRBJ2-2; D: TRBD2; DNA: TGTGCCAGCAGCCCGGGACTAGAGAACACCGGGGAGCTGTTTTTT; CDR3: CASSPGLENTGELFF
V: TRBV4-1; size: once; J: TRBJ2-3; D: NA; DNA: TGCGCCAGCAGCCAGGCGAGGGCACAATCGAGCCTTACGCTGTATTTT; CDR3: CASSQARAQSSLTLYF
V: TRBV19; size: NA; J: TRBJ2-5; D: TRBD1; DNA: TGTGCCAGTAGTATAGGGGGGACAGGGGATCAAGAGACCCAGTACTTC; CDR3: CASSIGGTGDQETQYF
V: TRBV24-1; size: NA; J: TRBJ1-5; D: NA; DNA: TGTGCCACCAGTGAGAGGGAAGGTAGTCAGCCCCAGCATTTT; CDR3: CATSEREGSQPQHF
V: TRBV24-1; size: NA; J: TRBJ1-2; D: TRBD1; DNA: TGTGCCACCAGTGATCCCCGACAGGGGGTTTATGGCTACACCTTC; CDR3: CATSDPRQGVYGYTF
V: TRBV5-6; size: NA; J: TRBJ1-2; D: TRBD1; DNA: TGTGCCAGCAGCACGACAGGGCGCGGCTACACCTTC; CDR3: CASSTTGRGYTF
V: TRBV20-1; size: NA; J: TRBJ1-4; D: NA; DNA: TGCAGTGCTAGTATTGGCACTTTGAATGAAAAACTGTTTTTT; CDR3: CSASIGTLNEKLFF
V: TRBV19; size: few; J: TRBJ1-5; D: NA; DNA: TGTGCCAGTAGTATAGGGCTGTTAGGAGATCAGCCCCAGCATTTT; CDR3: CASSIGLLGDQPQHF
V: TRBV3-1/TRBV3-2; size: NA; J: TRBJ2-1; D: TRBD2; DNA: TGTGCCAGCAGCCATCCCGGCGGGAGCGGGGTTGAGCAGTTCTTC; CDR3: CASSHPGGSGVEQFF
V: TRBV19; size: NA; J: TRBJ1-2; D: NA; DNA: TGTGCCAGTAGTCGGGTAGTGCAGCCCCAATATGGCTACACCTTC; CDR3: CASSRVVQPQYGYTF
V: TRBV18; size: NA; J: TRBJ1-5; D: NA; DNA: TGTGCCAGCTCCCGGGACATTAGCAATCAGCCCCAGCATTTT; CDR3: CASSRDISNQPQHF
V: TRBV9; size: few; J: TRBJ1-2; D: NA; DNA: TGTGCCAGCAGCCACTCGGTGGGGCAAGGCTACACCTTC; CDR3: CASSHSVGQGYTF
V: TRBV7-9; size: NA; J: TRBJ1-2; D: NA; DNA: TGTGCCAGCAGCTTAGCCGACCGCGGTAACTATGGCTACACCTTC; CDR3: CASSLADRGNYGYTF
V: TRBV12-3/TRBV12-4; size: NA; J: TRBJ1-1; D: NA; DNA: TGTGCCAGCAGCCTCAACCTCGTCACTGAAGCTTTCTTT; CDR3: CASSLNLVTEAFF
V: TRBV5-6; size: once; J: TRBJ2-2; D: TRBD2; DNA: TGTGCCAGCAGCTCCGGGACTAGCGGGAGAGGGACGAACACCGGGGAGCTGTTTTTT; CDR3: CASSSGTSGRGTNTGELFF
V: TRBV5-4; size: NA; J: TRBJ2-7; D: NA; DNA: TGTGCCAGCAGCTTGGGGTACGAGCAGTACTTC; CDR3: CASSLGYEQYF
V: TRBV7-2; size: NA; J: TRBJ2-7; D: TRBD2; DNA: TGTGCCAGCAGCTTAGCGACTAGCGTCGAGGACGAGCAGTACTTC; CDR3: CASSLATSVEDEQYF
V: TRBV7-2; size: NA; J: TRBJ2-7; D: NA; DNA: TGTGCCAGCAGCTTATTAGAGTCGTACGAGCAGTACTTC; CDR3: CASSLLESYEQYF
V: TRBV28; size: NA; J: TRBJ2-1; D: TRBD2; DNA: TGTGCCAGCAGTTGGGTAGCGGGGAGCTCCTACAATGAGCAGTTCTTC; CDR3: CASSWVAGSSYNEQFF
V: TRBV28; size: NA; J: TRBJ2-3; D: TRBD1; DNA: TGTGCCAGCACCTTGACAGGGCCGAGGGATACGCAGTATTTT; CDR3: CASTLTGPRDTQYF